Below are 7 T cell receptor beta chains sequenced from a single sample in a study of molecular identifiers for immune sequencing clone quantification (dated by TCRdb to between 2018 and 2020). Receptor libraries were prepared by PCR. The instrument was a NextSeq 500. TCRdb trimmed the raw reads at Q25, called clones with MiXCR and kept productive beta chains. Duplicate CDR3 protein sequences are folded into a single record with the most common DNA and genes. This sample has hundreds of thousands of distinct CDR3 sequences in its table, and around 25% of those were observed once. About 0.78% of the sample goes to the ten largest clones. The material sequenced was naive CD8+ T cells from blood, with Jurkat cell RNA spiked in. The cell subset or site label on this specimen signifies: FACS-sorted CD8+CD4-CCR7+CD45RA+ naive T cells. These TCRs come from a human donor in good health. Some libraries in this study had Jurkat cell RNA spiked in.

This clonotype was detected many times. The chain combines TRBV6-6 with TRBJ2-7; the match to TRBD2 covers 8 bases. CDR3 size: 13 residues. Germline V lookup: CDR1 MNHNY, CDR2 SVGAGI (reference sequence). V lost 7 bases to trimming and J lost 5 bases; unmatched junction nucleotides: 7. In DNA form, the CDR3 reads TGTGCCAGCACCAAGCGGGAGAGAGACGAGCAGTACTTC. Translating gives CASTKRERDEQYF.

As concerns this clonotype: Since a much larger clone is just one base distant, this may be a read error. The chain carries TRBV24-1 and TRBJ2-2; D is unresolved. V shed 7 bases and J shed 2 bases, with 10 bases lying between them. Germline CDR1 reads KGHDR; CDR2 reads SFDVKD. The CDR3 extends over 14 amino acids. CDR3: CATREGRNTGELFF. DNA of the CDR3: TGTGCCACCAGGGAAGGGCGTAACACCGGGGAGCTGTTTTTT.

As to this clonotype: At one of its ends the junction is not consistent with the germline gene, which may arise from a read error. This chain links TRBV7-6 with TRBJ2-7; the match to TRBD1 covers 9 bases. Germline-derived CDR1 and CDR2 are SGHVS and FNYEAQ. The CDR3 totals 15 residues. DNA for the CDR3: TGTGCCTGCAGCTTAGCGCCCGGGACAGGGTCGGAGCAGTACTTC. Protein product: CACSLAPGTGSEQYF.

The chain recombines TRBV16 with TRBJ1-1; D uncertain. V was clipped by 0 bases and J by 3 bases, with 17 bases between them. Looked up from germline, CDR1 is KGHSY and CDR2 is FQNENV. This CDR3 has 17 residues. CDR3 coding DNA: TGTGCCAGCAGCCAATCGACGGGATTGGGAGTGGACACTGAAGCTTTCTTT. This gives the protein CASSQSTGLGVDTEAFF. Variable domain in full (rest from reference TRBV16 and TRBJ1-1): GEEVAQTPKHLVRGEGQKAKLYCAPIKGHSYVFWYQQVLKNEFKFLISFQNENVFDETGMPKERFSAKCLPNSPCSLEIQATKLEDSAVYFCASSQSTGLGVDTEAFFGQGTRLTVV.

In its sample, this clonotype was seen a few times. The CDR3 loop is CASSNSPGEQYF. The CDR3 DNA reads TGTGCCAGCAGTAATTCGCCCGGCGAGCAGTACTTC. The genes are TRBV6-2 or TRBV6-3 and TRBJ2-7; no reliable D call. V was pared by 5 bases and J by 6 bases, with 11 bases between. The V gene's germline CDR1 is MNHEY and CDR2 SVGEGT. This CDR3 has 12 residues.

This clonotype was observed at least ten times. The V call is TRBV27, the J call TRBJ2-5; a possible D gene is TRBD2 (6 bases). This CDR3 region has 18 residues. V lost 3 bases and J 2 bases, leaving 22 bases between the germline ends. The germline V gene encodes CDR1 MNHEY and CDR2 SMNVEV (reference sequence). The DNA for the CDR3 is TGTGCCAGCAGTTTGGGGACTGTCGGTCACACCGGACAAGAGACCCAGTACTTC. Its translation: CASSLGTVGHTGQETQYF.

Only one count was recorded for this clonotype. This CDR3 fails to terminate in the conserved phenylalanine or tryptophan, so it likely reflects a read error. This sequence joins TRBV30 and TRBJ1-1; D is uncertain. The germline V gene has CDR1 GTSNPN and CDR2 SVGIG (reference sequence). The CDR3 has 13 amino acids. Trimming took 5 bases from V and 4 from J, leaving 14 bases between them. Here the CDR3 DNA reads TGTGCCTGGGGCGTTGGAACGGGCACTGAAGCTTTCCTT. Protein product: CAWGVGTGTEAFL.